The T cell receptor beta chain described here comes from a study of shared clonotypes between healthy human individuals. Study-level background: Per donor, three plates held CD4 naive cells, three held CD4 memory, two held CD8 naive and one held CD8 memory. Study results and limitations: Researchers sampled only blood; tissue repertoires likely differ. Sharing of clonotypes among donors was expected to vary with sequencing depth.

The method was immunoSEQ multiplex PCR; TCRdb's version includes in-frame clones alone and lacks a portion of them. The data contain 2 million to 2.5 million clones, roughly 93% of them seen just once; the ten biggest clones take up 0.3% to 0.4%. This clone was recorded only once. Its target is unknown. The receptor comes from a man younger than 35 in good health. Some clones in this sample may be carry-over from other donors' samples. The sample was naive CD4+ T cells from PBMCs. Subset defined: CD45RA+ positively selected.

CDR3 loop: CASSQTSSYNEQFF. The CDR3 region has the DNA TGTGCCAGCTCGCAGACTAGCTCCTACAATGAGCAGTTCTTC. The chain links TRBV18 to TRBJ2-1, with a possible D match to TRBD2 (6 bases). Germline V lookup: CDR1 KGHSH, CDR2 LQKENI. This CDR3 has 14 residues. Trimming left V 6 bases short and J 0 bases short, with 9 bases between.